The 26 T cell receptor beta chains listed next were all sequenced from one sample in a study of blood T cells in healthy people across ages. Sample-barcoded 5' priming and a J-beta primer mix drove a second PCR of about 7 to 11 cycles. TCRdb used MiXCR to reprocess the 5' RACE reads, holding one entry per CDR3 protein. Of 1.2 million to 1.5 million distinct CDR3 sequences in the sample, 42% were seen once. Sequenced input: blood. Receptors were obtained from a woman under 30 in good health.

To note about this clonotype: This may arise from a read error, as a much more abundant clone is one base away. The V call is TRBV5-6, the J call TRBJ2-3; D remains unclear. Germline V gene lookup returns CDR1 SGHDT and CDR2 YYEEEE. This CDR3 spans 14 amino acids. The CDR3 is CVSSIRVLTDTQYF. The CDR3 DNA reads TGTGTCAGCAGCATCCGTGTCCTCACAGATACGCAGTATTTT. Full variable domain (outside the CDR3, taken from reference TRBV5-6 and TRBJ2-3): DAGVTQSPTHLIKTRGQQVTLRCSPKSGHDTVSWYQQALGQGPQFIFQYYEEEERQRGNFPDRFSGHQFPNYSSELNVNALLLGDSALYLCVSSIRVLTDTQYFGPGTRLTVL.

The table lists this clonotype with a count of one. The chain recombines TRBV7-9 with TRBJ1-2; D uncertain. Looked up from germline, CDR1 is SEHNR and CDR2 is FQNEAQ (reference sequence). This CDR3 has 14 residues. V was pared by 1 base and J by 4 bases, with 10 bases between. This CDR3 is CASSLGAARYGYTF. CDR3 coding DNA: TGTGCCAGCAGCTTAGGGGCGGCACGCTATGGCTACACCTTC.

The chain uses TRBV6-5 and TRBJ2-7; D is perhaps TRBD1 (6 bases). Trimming took 5 bases from V and 2 from J, leaving 19 bases between them. This CDR3 is built from 16 residues. The germline CDR1 and CDR2 sequences are MNHEY and SVGAGI. CDR3 sequence (DNA): TGTGCCAGCAGTCACGTCACGACAGGTGCCACCTACGAGCAGTACTTC. Encoded protein: CASSHVTTGATYEQYF.

This chain links TRBV5-1 with TRBJ1-1, with D possibly TRBD1 on 6 matching bases. CDR1 and CDR2 from the germline V gene are SGHRS and YFSETQ. V was pared by 6 bases and J by 1 base, with 13 bases between. This CDR3 region has 14 residues. The CDR3 DNA follows: TGCGCCAGCACCCTAGGGGGGGAGAACACTGAAGCTTTCTTT. Its translation is CASTLGGENTEAFF.

This chain links TRBV4-2 with TRBJ1-4; 7 nucleotides agree with TRBD1. CDR3 length: 14 amino acids. The trim removed 2 bases at V and 8 bases at J, leaving 5 bases unmatched. The germline V gene encodes CDR1 LGHNA and CDR2 YNFKEQ. This CDR3 is CASSQPGQLEKLFF. As DNA, the CDR3 is TGTGCCAGCAGCCAACCGGGACAGTTAGAAAAACTGTTTTTT.

The rearrangement links TRBV30 to TRBJ2-3; 8 nucleotides align to TRBD1. The germline V gene has CDR1 GTSNPN and CDR2 SVGIG (reference sequence). Trimming cost V 3 bases and J 2 bases; bases outside gene matches: 4. The CDR3 is 14 amino acids. The CDR3: CAWRLTGATDTQYF. CDR3 nucleotide sequence: TGTGCCTGGAGGCTGACAGGGGCCACAGATACGCAGTATTTT.

This chain links TRBV9 with TRBJ2-1; 9 bases agree with TRBD2. Germline CDR1 SGDLS, CDR2 YYNGEE. The CDR3 runs to 16 residues. V lost 0 bases to trimming and J lost 7 bases; unmatched junction nucleotides: 8. CDR3 DNA sequence: TGTGCCAGCAGCGTAGAAGGCGGGGGGGCCGGGAATGAGCAGTTCTTC. It is translated as CASSVEGGGAGNEQFF.

This clonotype was counted between two and nine times. V usage is TRBV27 and J usage is TRBJ2-7; the D gene is possibly TRBD1 (5 bases). V lost 0 bases and J lost 2, with 11 bases in between. The CDR3 is made up of 15 amino acids. Germline V lookup: CDR1 MNHEY, CDR2 SMNVEV (reference sequence). CDR3 DNA: TGTGCCAGCAGTTTATCTAAGGGGAACCCCTACGAGCAGTACTTC. Translating it yields CASSLSKGNPYEQYF.

This clonotype was seen just once. The chain carries TRBV20-1 and TRBJ2-5; TRBD1 matches 7 bases. CDR3 length: 13 residues. The V and J ends lost 6 bases and 3 bases, in that order; junction bases with no gene match: 7. Germline V CDR1 and CDR2: DFQATT, SNEGSKA (reference sequence). The CDR3 nucleotides read TGCAGTGCCCCCGACAGGGCGAAAGAGACCCAGTACTTC. Protein sequence: CSAPDRAKETQYF.

This chain links TRBV14 with TRBJ2-1; TRBD2 agrees at 10 bases. Germline CDR1 is SGHDN and CDR2 is FVKESK. V was pared by 1 base and J by 5 bases, with 17 bases of the junction left unmatched. The CDR3 consists of 20 residues. The CDR3 protein is CASSQGPPRRSSGSHNEQFF. The DNA for the CDR3 is TGTGCCAGCAGCCAAGGTCCACCTCGCAGGTCTAGCGGGAGTCACAATGAGCAGTTCTTC.

This clonotype was detected a few times. This chain uses TRBV12-3 or TRBV12-4 with TRBJ1-4, with D unresolved. This CDR3 has 14 residues. V dropped 2 bases and J dropped 8 bases, with 12 bases sitting between them. CDR3 DNA: TGTGCCAGCAGTTTAAGTCGGCGTTGGGAAAAACTGTTTTTT. Its translation: CASSLSRRWEKLFF.

This chain uses TRBV5-1 with TRBJ2-2; D is undetermined. Germline loops: CDR1 SGHRS, CDR2 YFSETQ. The CDR3 totals 16 residues. Trimming shortened V by 0 bases and J by 0 bases, and 9 bases separated the two germline ends. This CDR3 is CASSLDLGTNTGELFF. In DNA form, the CDR3 reads TGCGCCAGCAGCTTGGACCTCGGCACGAACACCGGGGAGCTGTTTTTT. The full variable domain, with the rest looked up from reference TRBV5-1 and TRBJ2-2, is KAGVTQTPRYLIKTRGQQVTLSCSPISGHRSVSWYQQTPGQGLQFLFEYFSETQRNKGNFPGRFSGRQFSNSRSEMNVSTLELGDSALYLCASSLDLGTNTGELFFGEGSRLTVL.

The gene calls are TRBV6-5 and TRBJ2-7; weak D call: TRBD2 (6 bases). Trimming shortened V by 4 bases and J by 0 bases, and 19 bases separated the two germline ends. The CDR3 extends over 17 amino acids. Germline V lookup: CDR1 MNHEY, CDR2 SVGAGI. The CDR3 DNA reads TGTGCCAGCAGTTCCGCTAGCGTGGGACCCGGCTCCTACGAGCAGTACTTC. This sequence encodes CASSSASVGPGSYEQYF.

This clonotype turned up a few times. The rearrangement joins TRBV2 to TRBJ2-1; D gene uncertain. Trimming cost V 6 bases and J 9 bases, with 12 bases left between them. CDR1 and CDR2 from the germline V gene are SNHLY and FYNNEI. The CDR3 is made up of 12 amino acids. The CDR3 DNA reads as TGTGCCAGCAGCCCTGGAGCCGGTGAGCAGTTCTTC. Translated, it gives CASSPGAGEQFF.

This clonotype turned up a few times. The CDR3 protein is CASSQEGPDEKLFF. CDR3 sequence (DNA): TGTGCCAGCAGCCAAGAGGGGCCGGATGAAAAACTGTTTTTT. The gene calls are TRBV3-1 and TRBJ1-4, with D perhaps TRBD1 (5 bases). V lost 0 bases to trimming and J lost 6 bases, with 8 bases between them. CDR3 length: 14 residues. The V gene's germline CDR1 is LGHDT and CDR2 YNNKEL (reference sequence).

The chain combines TRBV21-1 with TRBJ2-1. TRBV21-1 is a listed pseudogene. The CDR3 runs 15 residues. The CDR3 nucleotides read TGTGCCAGCAGCAAAGTTATTTCGCGGTACAATGAGCAGTTCTTC. Residues: CASSKVISRYNEQFF.

The CDR3 protein is CASSYGLAGGANVLTF. DNA of the CDR3: TGTGCCAGCAGTTACGGACTAGCGGGTGGGGCCAACGTCCTGACTTTC. V and J are TRBV6-5 and TRBJ2-6; 11 positions match TRBD2. V lost 2 bases, J lost 3 bases, and 0 bases stayed unmatched. Germline V gene data show CDR1 as MNHEY and CDR2 as SVGAGI. The CDR3 extends over 16 amino acids.

The rearrangement joins TRBV5-1 to TRBJ1-2; no firm D call. The CDR3 sequence is 14 residues long. Germline CDR1 SGHRS, CDR2 YFSETQ. The germline V and J ends were trimmed by 0 bases and 7 bases, with 13 bases remaining between them. CDR3 sequence (DNA): TGCGCCAGCAGCTTGGGGGAGGCCATAAGTGGCTACACCTTC. Protein: CASSLGEAISGYTF. The full variable domain, in which reference TRBV5-1 and TRBJ1-2 provide the parts outside the CDR3, is KAGVTQTPRYLIKTRGQQVTLSCSPISGHRSVSWYQQTPGQGLQFLFEYFSETQRNKGNFPGRFSGRQFSNSRSEMNVSTLELGDSALYLCASSLGEAISGYTFGSGTRLTVV.

This clonotype was seen only a few times. CDR3 DNA: TGCGCCAGCAGCGATCATAGGGAAAAACTGTTTTTT. This codes for CASSDHREKLFF. The chain uses TRBV5-1 and TRBJ1-4; D remains ambiguous. Germline V gene data show CDR1 as SGHRS and CDR2 as YFSETQ. The CDR3 totals 12 residues. Trimming removed 4 bases at V and 8 bases at J, with 9 bases between.

This clonotype was detected a few times. The chain joins TRBV3-1 to TRBJ1-2; TRBD1 matches 7 bases. The germline V gene has CDR1 LGHDT and CDR2 YNNKEL (reference sequence). V shed 2 bases and J 7 bases; nucleotides not matched to a gene: 7. The CDR3 consists of 14 residues. The CDR3, as DNA: TGTGCCAGCAGCCAAAGAACAGGGGTGCGTGGCTACACCTTC. Protein sequence: CASSQRTGVRGYTF.

The chain couples TRBV6-5 to TRBJ1-2, with 10 bases fitting TRBD1. The CDR3 is 16 residues long. V trimming: 5 bases; J trimming: 4 bases; junction bases outside the gene matches: 10. Germline-derived CDR1 and CDR2 are MNHEY and SVGAGI. CDR3: CASSPIRTGGSYGYTF. CDR3 nucleotides: TGTGCCAGCAGTCCAATTAGGACAGGGGGATCCTATGGCTACACCTTC.

In its sample, this clonotype was seen a few times. J is TRBJ1-2 and V is TRBV7-2, with 11 bases aligning to TRBD1. The V gene end was trimmed by 6 bases and the J gene end by 7 bases; junction bases not matched to a gene: 16. The CDR3 totals 17 residues. Looked up from germline, CDR1 is SGHTA and CDR2 is FQGNSA. DNA for the CDR3: TGTGCCAGCAGTTTTTTCATAGGACAGGGGGCTGATAGTGGCTACACCTTC. Its translation: CASSFFIGQGADSGYTF.

The table lists this clonotype with a few counts. V is TRBV5-6 and J is TRBJ2-7; the D is unclear. The germline V gene encodes CDR1 SGHDT and CDR2 YYEEEE. The CDR3 is 14 residues long. V was shortened by 1 base and J by 0 bases, with 8 bases between the two germline ends. The CDR3 DNA sequence: TGTGCCAGCAGCTTGATTCTAAACTCCTACGAGCAGTACTTC. Translated, it gives CASSLILNSYEQYF.

The chain recombines TRBV29-1 with TRBJ2-4, with TRBD2 matching 16 bases. CDR1 and CDR2 from the germline V gene are SQVTM and ANQGSEA. V gave up 6 bases and J gave up 13 bases; unmatched junction bases: 18. This CDR3 region has 17 residues. The CDR3: CSVLGLAGGPGYNEQYF. In DNA, the CDR3 is TGCAGCGTCCTGGGACTAGCGGGGGGGCCCGGCTACAATGAGCAGTACTTC.

The rearrangement joins TRBV7-8 to TRBJ2-1; TRBD1 matches at 8 bases. The CDR3 is 14 residues long. With 4 bases clipped from V and 10 bases from J, the junction kept 9 bases outside the gene matches. Germline assignment: CDR1 SGHVS and CDR2 FQNEAQ. This CDR3 is CASSSGQGGYEQFF. In DNA form, the CDR3 reads TGTGCCAGCAGCTCCGGACAGGGTGGATACGAGCAGTTCTTC.

This clonotype was detected only a few times. The rearrangement joins TRBV28 to TRBJ1-2; D not resolved. The germline V gene has CDR1 MDHEN and CDR2 SYDVKM. The CDR3 is made up of 8 amino acids. CDR3 in DNA: TGTGCAGTTAGCGGCTACACCTTC. Its translation: CAVSGYTF.